This TCR beta chain was recovered during a study of OX40 agonist ivuxolimab in advanced cancers. In the study overall: Ivuxolimab was a fully human IgG2 agonistic monoclonal antibody targeting the costimulatory receptor OX40 (CD134). Prior anti-PD-1, anti-PD-L1 or anti-CTLA-4 therapy was permitted, and 30% to 45% of dose-escalation patients had received checkpoint inhibitors. The point of sequencing TCRbeta in the periphery was to test whether ivuxolimab changed TCR sequence diversity and drove clonal T-cell expansion. Intravenous ivuxolimab was administered to patients every 2 weeks at six dose levels: 0.01, 0.1, 0.3, 1.5, 3 and 10 mg/kg. The paper describes the monotherapy dose-escalation part (N of about 52 patients) of the phase I trial of ivuxolimab. Of the 50 to 55 patients in dose escalation, approximately 20 had hepatocellular carcinoma, some 15 had melanoma, 9 had renal cell carcinoma and 9 had head and neck cancer. In the dose-escalation cohort, roughly four fifths of patients were male, and the mean age was roughly 60 years, with a range of 23 to 79. Partial responses occurred in three dose-escalation patients: two with cutaneous melanoma and one with hepatocellular carcinoma.

CDR1 and CDR2 are drawn from the germline V gene: KGHSH, LQKENI. Between the V and J ends, shortened by 3 bases and 0 bases respectively, the junction contains 17 bases. There are 18 amino acids in the CDR3, from cysteine to phenylalanine inclusive. Only CDR3 DNA remains: 54 bases, in frame from the first base. For sequencing of the TCRbeta CDR3 region, genomic DNA was extracted from the sorted cells. The immunoSEQ Assay was used to sequence the TCRbeta CDR3 regions. The table was pulled from immuneACCESS by TCRdb, which kept in-frame rearrangements only. Such tables lose some clones; where checked, under half of the loss comes from unresolved V genes, and the rest has no known cause. The sample table shows over 30,000 clones, and about four fifths are seen once. The top ten constitute approximately 2.4% of the sample. On this clone: This receptor's antigen is unknown. Qualities for individual bases were not recorded, and no much larger clone is one base off.

The trial excluded patients who had a history of autoimmune disease or who were on systemic immunosuppression. Peripheral blood for TCR sequencing was collected from all dose cohorts at baseline, on cycle 4 day 1, and on cycle 7 day 1. Samples were obtained from an open-label, multicenter, first-in-human phase I dose-escalation trial of ivuxolimab. The trial enrolled adults with locally advanced or metastatic head and neck squamous cell, hepatocellular, melanoma or renal cell carcinoma. Before TCR sequencing, CD4+ and CD8+ T cells were separately sorted from peripheral blood. Points the paper makes about the study in general: In partial responders in the 0.1-3.0 mg/kg groups, normalized peripheral clonal expansion was found to be among the lowest, especially among CD8+ T cells. On average, CD8+ T cells showed more expanded clones than CD4+ T cells after ivuxolimab. Clonal expansion of both CD4+ and CD8+ blood T cells was observed from baseline to week 6 at doses 0.1 to 3.0 mg/kg. The antigen specificity of the clonally expanded peripheral T cells was not determined. Low levels of normalized T-cell clonal expansion were also shown by some nonresponding patients.

The input for sequencing was CD4+ or CD8+ T cells sorted from blood, taken in a trial of the OX40 agonist ivuxolimab. The sequence was obtained from an adult with an advanced solid tumor such as melanoma, head and neck, liver or kidney cancer. The rearrangement combines TRBV18 with TRBJ1-4; a tentative D match to TRBD1 spans 6 bases. The DNA reads TGTGCCAGCTCACCCGGACAGATCCGCCCTGCAACTAATGAAAAACTGTTTTTT. The resulting protein is CASSPGQIRPATNEKLFF.